This T cell receptor beta chain was observed in a study of cytomegalovirus exposure and HLA in healthy donors (dated by TCRdb to between 2016 and 2019). With regard to the full study: In an earlier analysis of approximately 640 of the donors, 276 Gb of sequence data and just under 120 million unique TCR beta sequences from 180 million or so T cells were reported. Of the roughly 400 genotyped donors, less than 85% were placed in the genetic ancestry cluster associated with self-reported Caucasian donors. Donor age, sex, ethnicity and CMV serostatus were compiled together with the repertoire data. About 300 gigabases of sequencing data and some 85 million unique TCR sequences were included in an early release covering about 620 HLA-typed donors. The number of donors typed differed by locus, with 629-630 for A, B, C, DRB1 and DQB1, around 500 for DQA1, over 600 for DPA1, and some 470 for DPB1. The study aimed to test whether signatures of past pathogen exposure could be identified by cataloging public T cell receptors. A later genetic analysis took genome-wide SNP genotypes for about three fifths of the roughly 700 donors and used that subset as a discovery cohort. In a later analysis, previously published TCR beta repertoires from about 670 donors were re-analyzed and high-resolution HLA genotyping was added so that TCR occurrence patterns could be studied. In the later analysis, no new phenotypic data were used to find candidate immune exposures; instead, reliance was placed on TCR beta sequences and their occurrence across donors. Roughly 5 DR-DQ haplotypes were handled as single units for association and clustering, since linkage in the cohort was strong. HLA typing covered class I and class II loci at four-digit resolution. An earlier analysis of more than 450 of the donors used high-throughput TCR beta sequencing to judge whether each TCR beta V gene segment behaved as functional or pseudogenic. The T cell repertoires of around 670 subjects were profiled by immunosequencing and related to cytomegalovirus serostatus. Across approximately 420 genotyped donors of the cohort, an average of about 250,000 unique TCR beta nucleotide sequences per donor were sequenced, and roughly 20% of those sequences were non-productive. Every repertoire in the discovery cohort had been generated on one and the same sequencing platform. To predict cytomegalovirus infection status, the study combined high-throughput TCR immunosequencing, statistical association of individual TCRs with disease status, and machine learning. A separate validation cohort of 100 to 150 different subjects was used in addition to the roughly 670-subject first cohort. What the research found in general, with its limitations: CMV serostatus was the only immune exposure information available for the cohort. Because some donors lacked HLA typing at each locus, the association tests relied only on the typed subset. When HLA alleles, especially DR and DQ, strongly co-occurred, TCR associations were difficult to assign to individual alleles. Most TCR sequences were seen in very few donors, while some public TCRs were found in many individuals. In a later genetic analysis, fewer N-insertions in productive TCRs were reported among donors in an Asian-associated ancestry cluster than the roughly 700-donor mean. A further reported finding was that TCR beta sequences accurately predicted the HLA-A and HLA-B alleles for most subjects in the first cohort. A later analysis found that most CMV-associated TCR beta chains appeared HLA-restricted, with HLA associations seemingly driven largely by CMV exposure. Several of the top co-occurrence clusters appeared to be linked to parvovirus B19, influenza, CMV and Epstein-Barr virus, according to a later analysis. Broadly in line with IMGT annotations, most TCR beta V segments showed up in productive rearrangements about 87% or about 30% of the time in an earlier analysis of 450 to 750 of the donors. In vitro tests confirmed that a few of the cytomegalovirus-associated TCR beta chains recognize cytomegalovirus antigens. According to the authors, the approach could potentially be generalized to other disease states and immunological phenotypes. Specific HLA alleles were associated with 16,951 TCR beta sequences at a false discovery rate of 0.05 in a later analysis. The classifier was reported to diagnose cytomegalovirus status with high specificity and sensitivity in both the original cohort and the validation cohort. In a later analysis, HLA-associated TCR beta chains showed more clonal expansion and lower generation probabilities than non-associated chains that were equally common. The presence/absence analyses assumed that sequencing depth was roughly uniform across donors, and that assumption may not be true. Linkage disequilibrium might explain the correlated functional status among segregating V segments, but an unknown experimental factor could not be ruled out. In the study, about 150 TCR beta chains were listed as associated with cytomegalovirus. Because the 87-base-pair reads could not distinguish some IMGT-functional V segments, including TRBV6-2 and TRBV6-3, those segments were excluded. A group of highly shared sequence variants was considered likely to be a technical artifact of the sequencing pipeline. In this cohort, only TCR beta chains were sequenced, and detectable features were limited by the absence of alpha or paired-chain data. The earlier analysis of approximately 540 of the donors excluded 15 to 20 rarely observed V segments, including chromosome 9 orphons, because counts were too low. In a later analysis, the rate of TCR association differed among HLA loci, with DRB1 alleles having the most associated TCRs and HLA-C alleles having the fewest. A later genetic analysis associated a missense DCLRE1C variant with V-gene and J-gene trimming of TCR beta chains, and an independent cohort replicated the association.

In total, about 650 healthy bone marrow donors made up the cohort. At the time of sampling, all cohort members were nominally healthy, though unrecorded immune exposures were likely present. The donor was CMV seropositive and was included in the group of 270 or so seropositive cohort members. A peripheral blood sample was collected from each donor, and TCR beta sequencing was performed on peripheral blood mononuclear cells. Genomic DNA extraction from the blood cell samples was performed with the Qiagen DNeasy Blood Extraction Kit. Trimming at the junction amounts to 8 bases on V and 5 bases on J, and the germline ends lie 12 bases apart. Per the germline V gene, SNHLY is the CDR1 and FYNNEI is the CDR2. The CDR3 sequence holds 12 residues, the cysteine and phenylalanine included. Only the CDR3 region is kept as DNA, spanning 36 bases read in frame from base 1. Only one count was recorded for this clone. Its antigen has not been determined. Base qualities are missing; no much larger clone stands one base away.

The library came from the immunoSEQ multiplex PCR assay. For the multiplex PCR, a mixture combining 60 forward primers for TCR Vbeta segments and 13 reverse primers for TCR Jbeta segments was used. The CDR3 region of rearranged TCR beta genes was amplified from genomic DNA by a multiplex PCR assay. The amplified TCR beta libraries were sequenced on the Illumina HiSeq System as 87-base-pair reads. In the paper's pipeline: A later analysis tallied 75 million to 85 million unique TCR beta chains across the 700 or so repertoires, and about 12 million of those chains were shared by two or more donors. Raw reads were error-corrected and collapsed into unique sequences with a nearest-neighbor algorithm that merged closely related sequences to remove PCR and sequencing errors. To assign V, D and J gene segments, CDR3 sequences were aligned to IMGT reference sequences. For a sequence to be retained, a match of at least six nucleotides was required to both a V gene segment and a J gene segment. Rearrangements were classified as productive when the CDR3 lacked stop codons and remained in frame with V and J, and all other rearrangements were classified as non-productive. CDR3 was defined by IMGT convention, running from the second conserved V-encoded cysteine to the conserved J-encoded phenylalanine. The earlier analysis of about 590 of the donors excluded sequences that lacked an unambiguous match to a single V gene segment. An earlier analysis of a few hundred of the donors called V segments functional above 56.7% productive rearrangements and segregating when the between-donor standard deviation exceeded 5%. A statistical classification framework was developed to diagnose cytomegalovirus status using the catalog of TCR beta chain sequences. A later analysis assigned V and J genes by comparing TCR nucleotide sequences with IMGT/GENE-DB human TR gene sequences. A later analysis assigned CDR3 sequences and most-parsimonious VDJ recombination scenarios with the TCRdist pipeline. In a later analysis, every TCR beta chain was defined by the combination of its CDR3 amino acid sequence and its V-gene family, and reads without a unique V-gene family were dropped. To address suspected cross-contamination and a sequencing artifact, a later analysis removed over 500 highly shared, low-generation-probability nucleotide sequences. In a later analysis, a clonal expansion index was calculated for each public chain from normalized within-repertoire ranks of inferred template counts. In a later analysis, generation probabilities were computed using a VDJ recombination model fitted to out-of-frame rearrangements, and the results were checked against IGoR. Hypergeometric tests were used in a later analysis to score TCR-TCR, TCR-HLA and TCR-CMV co-occurrence, with a repertoire-size bias correction applied to the TCR pairs. In a later analysis, false discovery rates were estimated by permuting HLA or CMV assignments 20 times. A later analysis grouped co-occurring TCRs with DBSCAN, adding TCRdist sequence similarity when clustering within HLA-allele-positive subsets. Repertoires with fewer than 30,000 or more than 120,000 public chains were left out of co-occurrence clustering, as were four to six repertoires with anomalous nucleotide sharing. As stored in TCRdb, this immuneACCESS dataset retains in-frame rearrangements with V and J assigned. A fraction of the clones does not appear; measured against another copy, unresolved V genes explain less than half of the discrepancy, and the remainder lacks a known reason. That table furnishes V, J and clone size, whereas the DNA furnished D and trimming. For this sample the table gives about 140,000 clones, of which over 60% were detected only once. The top ten clones comprise approximately 6.3% of the sample.

The clonotype comes from a man aged 40-49 years in good health and CMV-seropositive. The sample consisted of PBMCs. The rearranged segments are TRBV2 and TRBJ2-5; the D gene lacks a confident call. The CDR3 is CASESSAETQYF. The nucleotide sequence is TGTGCCAGCGAGTCGTCCGCGGAGACCCAGTACTTC.